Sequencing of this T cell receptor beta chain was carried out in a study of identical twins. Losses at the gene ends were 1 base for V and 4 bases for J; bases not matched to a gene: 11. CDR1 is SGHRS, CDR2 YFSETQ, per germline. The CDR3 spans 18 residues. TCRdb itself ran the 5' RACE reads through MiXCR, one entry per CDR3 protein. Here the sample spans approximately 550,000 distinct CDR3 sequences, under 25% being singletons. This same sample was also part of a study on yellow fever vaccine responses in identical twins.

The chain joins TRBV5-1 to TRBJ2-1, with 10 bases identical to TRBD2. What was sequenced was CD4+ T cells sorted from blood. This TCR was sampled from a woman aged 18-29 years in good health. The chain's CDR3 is CASSLLAGGRYGYNEQFF. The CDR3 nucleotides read TGCGCCAGCAGCTTGTTAGCGGGGGGCCGTTACGGGTACAATGAGCAGTTCTTC.